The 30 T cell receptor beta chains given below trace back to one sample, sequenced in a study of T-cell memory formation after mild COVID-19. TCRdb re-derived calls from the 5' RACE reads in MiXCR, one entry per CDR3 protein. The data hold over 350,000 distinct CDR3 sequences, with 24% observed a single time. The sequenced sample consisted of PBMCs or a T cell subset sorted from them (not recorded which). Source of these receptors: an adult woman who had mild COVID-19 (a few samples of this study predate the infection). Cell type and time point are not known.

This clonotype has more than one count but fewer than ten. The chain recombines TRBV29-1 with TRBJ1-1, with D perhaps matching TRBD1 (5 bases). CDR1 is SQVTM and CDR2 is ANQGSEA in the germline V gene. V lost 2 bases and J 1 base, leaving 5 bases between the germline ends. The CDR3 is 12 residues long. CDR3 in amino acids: CSVERGNTEAFF. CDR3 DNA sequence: TGCAGCGTTGAAAGGGGGAACACTGAAGCTTTCTTT.

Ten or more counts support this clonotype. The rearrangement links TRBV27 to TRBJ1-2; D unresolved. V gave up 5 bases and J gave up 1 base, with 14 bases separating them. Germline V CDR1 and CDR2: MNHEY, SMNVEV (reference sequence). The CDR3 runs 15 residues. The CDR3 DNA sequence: TGTGCCAGCAGTACCGTAAGGAGCGATAACTATGGCTACACCTTC. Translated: CASSTVRSDNYGYTF.

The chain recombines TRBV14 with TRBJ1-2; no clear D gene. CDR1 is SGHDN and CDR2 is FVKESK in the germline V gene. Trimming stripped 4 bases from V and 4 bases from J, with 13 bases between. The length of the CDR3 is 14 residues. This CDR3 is CASSPNNTPYGYTF. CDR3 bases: TGTGCCAGCAGCCCAAATAATACACCCTATGGCTACACCTTC.

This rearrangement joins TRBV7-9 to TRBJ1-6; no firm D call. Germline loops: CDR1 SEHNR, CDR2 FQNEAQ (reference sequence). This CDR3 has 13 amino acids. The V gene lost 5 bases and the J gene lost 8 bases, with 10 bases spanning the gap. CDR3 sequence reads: CASSEGRDSPLHF. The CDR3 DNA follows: TGTGCCAGCAGCGAAGGACGGGATTCACCCCTCCACTTT.

The CDR3 DNA follows: TGTGCCAGCAGCTCCCTGGGACTAGCGGGGGAGGAGCAGTTCTTC. The encoded protein is CASSSLGLAGEEQFF. This chain joins TRBV5-8 and TRBJ2-1, with 14 bases that match TRBD2. V lost 3 bases and J lost 10; bases outside the gene matches: 6. Germline lookup yields CDR1 SGHTS and CDR2 YDEGEE. This CDR3 is 15 amino acids long.

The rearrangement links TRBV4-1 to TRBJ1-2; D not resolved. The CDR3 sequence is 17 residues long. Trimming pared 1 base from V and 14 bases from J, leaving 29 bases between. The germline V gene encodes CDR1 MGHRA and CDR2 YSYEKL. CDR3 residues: CASSQAHFSSNAPMKTF. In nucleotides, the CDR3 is TGCGCCAGCAGCCAAGCGCATTTTTCTTCCAACGCCCCAATGAAAACCTTC.

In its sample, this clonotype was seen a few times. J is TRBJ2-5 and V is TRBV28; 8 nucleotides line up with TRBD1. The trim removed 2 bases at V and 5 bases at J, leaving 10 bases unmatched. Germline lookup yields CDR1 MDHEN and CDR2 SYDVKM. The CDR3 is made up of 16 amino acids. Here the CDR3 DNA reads TGTGCCAGCAGTTTACTCAGACAGGGGCGGATGGAGACCCAGTACTTC. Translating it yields CASSLLRQGRMETQYF.

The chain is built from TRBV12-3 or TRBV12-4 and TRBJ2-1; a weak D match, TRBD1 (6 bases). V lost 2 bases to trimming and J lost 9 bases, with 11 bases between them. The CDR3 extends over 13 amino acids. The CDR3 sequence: CASSLYVGGEQFF. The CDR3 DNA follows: TGTGCCAGCAGTTTATACGTAGGGGGTGAGCAGTTCTTC.

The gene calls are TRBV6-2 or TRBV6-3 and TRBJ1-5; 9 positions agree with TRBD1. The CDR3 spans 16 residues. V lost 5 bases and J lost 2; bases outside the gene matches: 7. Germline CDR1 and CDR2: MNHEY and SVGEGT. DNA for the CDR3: TGTGCCAGCAGTCCACTCAGGACAGGGGGCAATCAGCCCCAGCATTTT. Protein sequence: CASSPLRTGGNQPQHF.

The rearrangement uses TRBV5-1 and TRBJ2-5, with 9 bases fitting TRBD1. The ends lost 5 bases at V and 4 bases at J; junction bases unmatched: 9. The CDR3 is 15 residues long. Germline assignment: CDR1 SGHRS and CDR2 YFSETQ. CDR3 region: CASRAMGQGGETQYF. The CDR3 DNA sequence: TGCGCCAGCAGGGCGATGGGACAGGGTGGAGAGACCCAGTACTTC.

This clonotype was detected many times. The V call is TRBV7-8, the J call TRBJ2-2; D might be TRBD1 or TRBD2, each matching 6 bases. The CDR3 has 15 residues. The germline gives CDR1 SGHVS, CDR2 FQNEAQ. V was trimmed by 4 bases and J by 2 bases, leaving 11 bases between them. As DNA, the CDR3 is TGTGCCAGCAGCTCGACGGGGGCCAACACCGGGGAGCTGTTTTTT. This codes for CASSSTGANTGELFF.

The CDR3 loop is CASSLPGRSGYTF. For the CDR3, the DNA is TGTGCCAGCAGTCTACCGGGACGGAGCGGCTACACCTTC. The rearrangement uses TRBV6-6 and TRBJ1-2; D may be TRBD1 (5 bases). The CDR3 covers 13 residues. Per germline, CDR1 MNHNY and CDR2 SVGAGI (reference sequence). The V and J ends lost 5 bases and 8 bases respectively, with 15 bases between them.

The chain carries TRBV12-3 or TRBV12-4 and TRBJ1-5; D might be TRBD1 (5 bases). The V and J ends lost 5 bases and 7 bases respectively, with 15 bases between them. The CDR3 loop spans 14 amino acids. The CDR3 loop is CASSPGYLGQPQHF. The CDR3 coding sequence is TGTGCCAGCAGTCCAGGGTACTTGGGGCAGCCCCAGCATTTT.

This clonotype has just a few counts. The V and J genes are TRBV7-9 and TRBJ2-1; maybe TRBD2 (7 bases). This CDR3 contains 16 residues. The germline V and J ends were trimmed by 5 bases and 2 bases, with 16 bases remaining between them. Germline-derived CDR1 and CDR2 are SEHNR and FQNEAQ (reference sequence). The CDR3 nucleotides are TGTGCCAGCAGCCCAACAGGGAGGGGACCCTACAATGAGCAGTTCTTC. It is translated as CASSPTGRGPYNEQFF.

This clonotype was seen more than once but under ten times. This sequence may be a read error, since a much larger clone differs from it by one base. In nucleotides, the CDR3 is TGTGCCAGCAGCGTAGGACAGTCCTCCTACAATGAGCAGTTCTTC. Its protein product is CASSVGQSSYNEQFF. This chain uses TRBV9 with TRBJ2-1, with a weak D call TRBD1 (5 bases). V was shortened by 0 bases and J by 0 bases, with 7 bases between the two germline ends. The CDR3 contains 15 residues. Germline V gene lookup returns CDR1 SGDLS and CDR2 YYNGEE.

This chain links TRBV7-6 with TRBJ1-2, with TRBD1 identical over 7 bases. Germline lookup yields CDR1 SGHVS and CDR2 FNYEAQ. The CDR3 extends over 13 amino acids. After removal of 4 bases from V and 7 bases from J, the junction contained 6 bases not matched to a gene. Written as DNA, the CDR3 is TGTGCCAGCAGCTCGACAGGGTATAGTGGCTACACCTTC. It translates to CASSSTGYSGYTF.

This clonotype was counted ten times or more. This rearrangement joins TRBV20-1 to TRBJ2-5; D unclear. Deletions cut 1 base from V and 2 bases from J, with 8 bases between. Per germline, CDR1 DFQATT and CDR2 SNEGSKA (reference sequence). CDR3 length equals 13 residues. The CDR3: CSARVGPQETQYF. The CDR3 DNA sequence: TGCAGTGCTAGAGTCGGGCCTCAAGAGACCCAGTACTTC.

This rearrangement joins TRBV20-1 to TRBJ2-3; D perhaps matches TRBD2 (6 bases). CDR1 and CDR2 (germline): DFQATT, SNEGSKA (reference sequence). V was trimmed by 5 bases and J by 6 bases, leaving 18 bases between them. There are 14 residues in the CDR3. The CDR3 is CSAPGTGKGDTQYF. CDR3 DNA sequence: TGCAGTGCTCCCGGGACTGGCAAGGGGGATACGCAGTATTTT.

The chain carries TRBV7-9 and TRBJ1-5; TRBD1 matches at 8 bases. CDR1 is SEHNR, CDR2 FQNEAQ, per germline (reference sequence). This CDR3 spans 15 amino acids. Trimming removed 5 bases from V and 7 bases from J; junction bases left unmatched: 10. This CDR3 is CASSPGQAGRQPQHF. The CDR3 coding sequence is TGTGCCAGCAGCCCGGGACAGGCAGGACGGCAGCCCCAGCATTTT.

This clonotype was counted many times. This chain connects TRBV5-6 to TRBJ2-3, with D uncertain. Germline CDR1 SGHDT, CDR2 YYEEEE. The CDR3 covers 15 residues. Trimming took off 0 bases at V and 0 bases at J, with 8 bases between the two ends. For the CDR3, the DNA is TGTGCCAGCAGCTTGGACGGGTTTAGCACAGATACGCAGTATTTT. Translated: CASSLDGFSTDTQYF.

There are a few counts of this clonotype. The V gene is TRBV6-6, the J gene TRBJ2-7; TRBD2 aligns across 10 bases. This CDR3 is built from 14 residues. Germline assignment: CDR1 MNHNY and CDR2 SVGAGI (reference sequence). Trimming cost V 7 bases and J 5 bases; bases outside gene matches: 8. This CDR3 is CASNRAGGRHEQYF. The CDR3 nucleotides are TGTGCCAGCAATCGAGCGGGAGGGAGGCACGAGCAGTACTTC.

The CDR3 loop is CASDAGLPNQPQHF. In DNA form, the CDR3 reads TGTGCCAGCGATGCTGGGCTACCCAATCAGCCCCAGCATTTT. V gene TRBV2 combines with J gene TRBJ1-5; D gene ambiguous. Deletions cut 8 bases from V and 3 bases from J, with 14 bases between. CDR3 length equals 14 residues. CDR1 and CDR2 (germline): SNHLY, FYNNEI.

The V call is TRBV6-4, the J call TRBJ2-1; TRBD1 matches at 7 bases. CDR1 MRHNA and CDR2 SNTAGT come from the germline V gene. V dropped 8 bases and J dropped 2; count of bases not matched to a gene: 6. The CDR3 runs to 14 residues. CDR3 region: CASHPQGPYNEQFF. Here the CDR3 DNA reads TGTGCCAGCCACCCACAGGGGCCCTACAATGAGCAGTTCTTC.

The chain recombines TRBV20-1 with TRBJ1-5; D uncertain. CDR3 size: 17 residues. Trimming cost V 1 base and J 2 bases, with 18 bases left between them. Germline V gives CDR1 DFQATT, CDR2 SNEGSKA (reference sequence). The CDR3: CSARGVWADGGNQPQHF. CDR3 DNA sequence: TGCAGTGCTAGAGGTGTTTGGGCAGATGGTGGCAATCAGCCCCAGCATTTT.

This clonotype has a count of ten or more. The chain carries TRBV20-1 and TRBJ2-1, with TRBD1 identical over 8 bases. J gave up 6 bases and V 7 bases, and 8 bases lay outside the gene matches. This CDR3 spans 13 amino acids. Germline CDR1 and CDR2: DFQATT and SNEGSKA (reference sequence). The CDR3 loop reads CSVLRQGFNEQFF. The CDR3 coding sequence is TGCAGTGTGCTTCGACAGGGGTTCAATGAGCAGTTCTTC.

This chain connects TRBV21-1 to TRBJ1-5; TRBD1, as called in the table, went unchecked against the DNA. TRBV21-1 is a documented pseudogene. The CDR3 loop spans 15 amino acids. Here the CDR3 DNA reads TGTGCCAGCAGCCAAGCATGGGGGGCCGGTCAGCCCCAGCATTTT. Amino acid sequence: CASSQAWGAGQPQHF.

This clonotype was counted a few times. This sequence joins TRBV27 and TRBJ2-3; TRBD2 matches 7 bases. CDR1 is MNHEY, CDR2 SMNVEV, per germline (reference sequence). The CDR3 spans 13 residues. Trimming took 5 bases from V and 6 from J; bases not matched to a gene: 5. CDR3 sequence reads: CASSPDGGDTQYF. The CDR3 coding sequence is TGTGCCAGCAGTCCAGACGGGGGGGATACGCAGTATTTT.

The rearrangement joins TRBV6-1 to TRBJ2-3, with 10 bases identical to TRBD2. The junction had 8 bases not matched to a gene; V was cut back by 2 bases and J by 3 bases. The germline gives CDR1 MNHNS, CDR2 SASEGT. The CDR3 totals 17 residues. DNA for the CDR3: TGTGCCAGCAGTGAATGGGCTAGCGGGAGTATTACAGATACGCAGTATTTT. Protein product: CASSEWASGSITDTQYF.

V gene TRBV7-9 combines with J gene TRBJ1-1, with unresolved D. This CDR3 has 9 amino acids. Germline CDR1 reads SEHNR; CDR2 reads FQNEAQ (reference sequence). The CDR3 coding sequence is TGTGCAGCAAACAAGGAAGCTTTCTTT. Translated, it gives CAANKEAFF.

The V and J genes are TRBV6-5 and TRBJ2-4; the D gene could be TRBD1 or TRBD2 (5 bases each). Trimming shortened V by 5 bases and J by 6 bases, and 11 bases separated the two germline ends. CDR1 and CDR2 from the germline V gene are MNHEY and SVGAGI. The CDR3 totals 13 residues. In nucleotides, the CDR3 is TGTGCCAGCAGTGACCGGGACGTAAACATTCAGTACTTC. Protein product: CASSDRDVNIQYF.